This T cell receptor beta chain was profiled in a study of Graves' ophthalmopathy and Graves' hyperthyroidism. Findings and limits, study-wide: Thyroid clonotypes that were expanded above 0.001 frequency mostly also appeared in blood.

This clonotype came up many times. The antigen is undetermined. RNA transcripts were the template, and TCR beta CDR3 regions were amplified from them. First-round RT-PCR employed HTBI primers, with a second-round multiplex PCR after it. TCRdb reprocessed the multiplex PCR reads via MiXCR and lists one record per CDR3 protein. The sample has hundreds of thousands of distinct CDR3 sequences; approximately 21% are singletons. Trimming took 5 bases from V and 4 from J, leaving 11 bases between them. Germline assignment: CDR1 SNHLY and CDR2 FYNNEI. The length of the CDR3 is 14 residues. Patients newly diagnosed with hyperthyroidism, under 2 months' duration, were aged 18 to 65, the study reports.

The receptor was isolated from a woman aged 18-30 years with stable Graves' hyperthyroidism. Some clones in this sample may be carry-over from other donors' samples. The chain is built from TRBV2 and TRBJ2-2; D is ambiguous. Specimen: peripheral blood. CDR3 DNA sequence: TGTGCCAGCAGTAAAGGACGGAGCACCGGGGAGCTGTTTTTT. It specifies CASSKGRSTGELFF.